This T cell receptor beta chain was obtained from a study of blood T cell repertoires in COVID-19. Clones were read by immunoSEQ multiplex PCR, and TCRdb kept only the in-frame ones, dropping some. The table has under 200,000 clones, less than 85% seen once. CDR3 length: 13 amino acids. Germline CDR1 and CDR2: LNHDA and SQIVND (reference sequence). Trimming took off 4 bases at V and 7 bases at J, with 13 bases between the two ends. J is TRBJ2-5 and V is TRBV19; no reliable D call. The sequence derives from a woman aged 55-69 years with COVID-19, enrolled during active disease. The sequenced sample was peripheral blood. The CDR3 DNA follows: TGTGCCAGTAGTACCCCAACCCTAAGGACCCAGTACTTC. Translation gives CASSTPTLRTQYF.